This TCR beta chain was sequenced during a study of T cells in Graves' hyperthyroidism and ophthalmopathy. Trimming stripped 5 bases from V and 0 bases from J, with 16 bases between. Germline V CDR1 and CDR2: MDHEN, SYDVKM. The CDR3 length is 16 residues. There were TCR beta CDR3 regions amplified from RNA transcripts. The study used the HTBI primer set for a first-round RT-PCR of the TCR CDR3. TCRdb analysed the multiplex PCR reads with MiXCR anew, one entry per CDR3 protein. This sample has hundreds of thousands of distinct CDR3 sequences, with about a sixth found just once. This clonotype was counted only a few times. A read error may be the cause here, since a much bigger clone is one base away.

Input material: blood. This chain uses TRBV28 with TRBJ1-1, with D possibly TRBD1 on 5 matching bases. This receptor was obtained from a woman aged 18-29 years with Graves' hyperthyroidism. The CDR3: CASSPKTVILNTEAFF. In DNA form, the CDR3 reads TGTGCCAGCAGTCCTAAGACAGTCATTCTGAACACTGAAGCTTTCTTT.